This TCR beta chain derives from a study of beta chain features in type 1 diabetes. With 4 bases removed from V and 2 bases from J, the gap between germline ends came to 11 bases. The germline CDR1 and CDR2 sequences are KGHSH and LQKENI. CDR3 length: 14 amino acids. The table lists this clone with a few counts. Antigen: not known. Every isolated RNA sample was fully reverse transcribed, so sequencing captured expressed TCRB transcripts. Libraries were prepared by immunoSEQ multiplex PCR; TCRdb keeps only in-frame clonotypes and omits some of them. The data contain approximately 150,000 clones, approximately 10% of them singletons. Points from the study as a whole: Shortening of TCRB CDR3s, moderate but significant, appeared in all four CD4+ subsets of Type 1 diabetes patients.

The TCR sequence derives from a man aged 25-45 years with type 1 diabetes. Source material: central memory CD4+ T cells from blood. The chain joins TRBV18 to TRBJ1-1; TRBD1 might be the D (6 bases). CDR3 amino acids: CASSRRQANTEAFF. In DNA form, the CDR3 reads TGTGCCAGCTCACGTCGACAGGCAAACACTGAAGCTTTCTTT.